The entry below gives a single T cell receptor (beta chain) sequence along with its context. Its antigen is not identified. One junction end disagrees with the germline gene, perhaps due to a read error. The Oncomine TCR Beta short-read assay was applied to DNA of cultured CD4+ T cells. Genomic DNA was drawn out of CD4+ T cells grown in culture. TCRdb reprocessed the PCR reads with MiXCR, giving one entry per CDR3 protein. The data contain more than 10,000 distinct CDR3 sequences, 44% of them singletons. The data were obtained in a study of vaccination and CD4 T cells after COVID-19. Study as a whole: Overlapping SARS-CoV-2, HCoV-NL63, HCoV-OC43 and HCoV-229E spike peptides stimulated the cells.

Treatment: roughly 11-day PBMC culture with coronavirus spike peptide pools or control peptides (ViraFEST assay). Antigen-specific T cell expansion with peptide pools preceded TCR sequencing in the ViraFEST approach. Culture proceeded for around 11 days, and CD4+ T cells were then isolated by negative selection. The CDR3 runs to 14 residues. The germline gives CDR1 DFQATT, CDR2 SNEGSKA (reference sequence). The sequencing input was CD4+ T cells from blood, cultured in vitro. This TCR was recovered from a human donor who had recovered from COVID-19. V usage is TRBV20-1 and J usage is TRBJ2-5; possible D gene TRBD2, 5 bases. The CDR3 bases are TGCAGAGCTAAGTCTCCGGGATCACAAGAGACCCAGTACTTC. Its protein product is CRAKSPGSQETQYF.